The next 32 T cell receptor beta chains were all read from a single sample in a study of blood T cell repertoires in COVID-19. The method was immunoSEQ multiplex PCR; TCRdb's version includes in-frame clones alone and lacks a portion of them. The sample consists of approximately 240,000 clones, approximately 79% of them appearing once. Sequencing input: peripheral blood. These receptors all stem from a middle-aged woman with active or convalescent COVID-19.

The rearrangement joins TRBV28 to TRBJ2-1; 7 nucleotides match TRBD2. The CDR3 runs to 15 residues. The V gene end was trimmed by 9 bases and the J gene end by 7 bases; junction bases not matched to a gene: 15. Germline CDR1 is MDHEN and CDR2 is SYDVKM. CDR3 in amino acids: CASEGGPITGNEQFF. The CDR3 DNA sequence: TGTGCCAGTGAGGGAGGGCCCATCACGGGGAATGAGCAGTTCTTC.

The chain uses TRBV5-1 and TRBJ2-7; TRBD2 aligns across 12 bases. V was clipped by 0 bases and J by 5 bases; unmatched bases: 12. Germline CDR1 is SGHRS and CDR2 is YFSETQ. The CDR3 length is 18 residues. The CDR3 protein is CASSLGKVASGGADEQYF. For the CDR3, the DNA is TGCGCCAGCAGCTTGGGGAAGGTCGCTAGCGGGGGGGCGGACGAGCAGTACTTC.

The V gene is TRBV5-4, the J gene TRBJ2-3; D perhaps matches TRBD2 (6 bases). CDR3 length: 15 amino acids. Germline V gene lookup returns CDR1 SGHNT and CDR2 YYREEE (reference sequence). Trimming shortened V by 2 bases and J by 4 bases, and 14 bases separated the two germline ends. The CDR3 DNA reads as TGTGCCAGCAGCTTATCAGGAGGGCTTGCAGATACGCAGTATTTT. It specifies CASSLSGGLADTQYF.

In this sample, this clone turned up once. V gene TRBV18 combines with J gene TRBJ2-2; D is perhaps TRBD2 (5 bases). This CDR3 is 14 amino acids long. The V end lost 3 bases, the J end lost 3 bases, and 8 bases lay between the germline ends. CDR1 and CDR2 from the germline V gene are KGHSH and LQKENI. CDR3 DNA sequence: TGTGCCAGCTCACCCGGGCGGGACACCGGGGAGCTGTTTTTT. This encodes CASSPGRDTGELFF. Complete variable domain (other parts from reference TRBV18 and TRBJ2-2): NAGVMQNPRHLVRRRGQEARLRCSPMKGHSHVYWYRQLPEEGLKFMVYLQKENIIDESGMPKERFSAEFPKEGPSILRIQQVVRGDSAAYFCASSPGRDTGELFFGEGSRLTVL.

This chain joins TRBV6-5 and TRBJ1-1, with D tentatively TRBD1 (5 bases). V dropped 6 bases and J dropped 10 bases, with 24 bases sitting between them. The length of the CDR3 is 15 residues. CDR1 is MNHEY and CDR2 is SVGAGI in the germline V gene. In DNA, the CDR3 is TGTGCCAGCAGGGGAACCACAGGTAGAGGTTCCCGAGCTTTCTTT. Amino acids: CASRGTTGRGSRAFF.

The rearrangement links TRBV11-2 to TRBJ2-5; possibly TRBD1 for D (6 bases). Germline CDR1 SGHAT, CDR2 FQNNGV. This CDR3 region has 14 residues. Trimming removed 2 bases at V and 1 base at J, with 8 bases between. The CDR3 reads CASSLRDTQETQYF. DNA of the CDR3: TGTGCCAGCAGCTTACGGGACACCCAAGAGACCCAGTACTTC.

As to this clone: Other DNA sequences within the sample encode an identical CDR3. J is TRBJ2-3 and V is TRBV7-9; TRBD1 matches 8 bases. V was clipped by 4 bases and J by 0 bases; unmatched bases: 6. This CDR3 has 16 residues. Germline assignment: CDR1 SEHNR and CDR2 FQNEAQ (reference sequence). Here the CDR3 DNA reads TGTGCCAGCAGCTCCCAGGGGGCTACTAGCACAGATACGCAGTATTTT. This translates into CASSSQGATSTDTQYF.

This clone has only a few counts. This rearrangement joins TRBV5-4 to TRBJ1-6; 7 positions agree with TRBD1. Unmatched junction bases numbered 7, after V lost 0 bases and J lost 10 bases. CDR3 length: 15 amino acids. CDR1 and CDR2 (germline): SGHNT, YYREEE (reference sequence). The CDR3 DNA sequence: TGTGCCAGCAGCTTGGACGAGGGGGCGAGGTCACCCCTCCACTTT. Amino acid sequence: CASSLDEGARSPLHF.

The chain combines TRBV5-5 with TRBJ2-7; tentative D call: TRBD2 (6 bases). This CDR3 region has 15 residues. V gave up 1 base and J gave up 3 bases, with 14 bases separating them. Germline lookup yields CDR1 SGHKS and CDR2 YYEKEE (reference sequence). In nucleotides, the CDR3 is TGTGCCAGCAGCTTGCCCTGGGCGGGGAACTACGAGCAGTACTTC. It encodes CASSLPWAGNYEQYF.

The rearrangement joins TRBV7-2 to TRBJ2-7; D remains unclear. V lost 5 bases and J 0 bases, leaving 5 bases between the germline ends. CDR1 SGHTA and CDR2 FQGNSA come from the germline V gene. The CDR3 sequence is 12 residues long. The CDR3 here is CASSPSSYEQYV. Here the CDR3 DNA reads TGTGCCAGCAGCCCGAGCTCCTACGAGCAGTACGTC.

The gene calls are TRBV7-9 and TRBJ2-1, with TRBD1 matching 12 bases. The junction had 3 bases not matched to a gene; V was cut back by 7 bases and J by 14 bases. The CDR3 spans 11 residues. The germline gives CDR1 SEHNR, CDR2 FQNEAQ (reference sequence). This chain's CDR3 is CASIGTGGEFF. The CDR3 DNA reads as TGTGCCAGCATCGGGACAGGGGGCGAGTTCTTC. Complete variable domain (other parts from reference TRBV7-9 and TRBJ2-1): DTGVSQNPRHKITKRGQNVTFRCDPISEHNRLYWYRQTLGQGPEFLTYFQNEAQLEKSRLLSDRFSAERPKGSFSTLEIQRTEQGDSAMYLCASIGTGGEFFGPGTRLTVL.

The V gene is TRBV5-4, the J gene TRBJ1-2; 7 bases map to TRBD1. The CDR3 has 14 amino acids. J gave up 4 bases and V 4 bases, and 7 bases lay outside the gene matches. Germline loops: CDR1 SGHNT, CDR2 YYREEE (reference sequence). CDR3 sequence reads: CASSRGQEPYGYTF. The CDR3 DNA follows: TGTGCCAGCAGCAGAGGACAGGAACCCTATGGCTACACCTTC.

The V and J genes are TRBV7-2 and TRBJ2-1; possible D gene TRBD1, 6 bases. The V end lost 5 bases, the J end lost 5 bases, and 16 bases lay between the germline ends. The V gene's germline CDR1 is SGHTA and CDR2 FQGNSA. This CDR3 comprises 15 residues. The CDR3 DNA reads as TGTGCCAGCAGCGGACAGATAAGAACCGACAATGAGCAGTTCTTC. This encodes CASSGQIRTDNEQFF.

The chain combines TRBV5-8 with TRBJ2-2, with 9 bases matching TRBD1. The trim removed 2 bases at V and 4 bases at J, leaving 3 bases unmatched. The V gene's germline CDR1 is SGHTS and CDR2 YDEGEE. This CDR3 has 15 residues. The CDR3 nucleotides read TGTGCCAGCAGCTTATGGACAGGGGTCACCGGGGAGCTGTTTTTT. The encoded protein is CASSLWTGVTGELFF.

The V gene is TRBV7-8, the J gene TRBJ1-5, with a possible D match to TRBD1 (5 bases). This CDR3 has 14 residues. V lost 8 bases and J lost 7, with 18 bases in between. Germline CDR1 reads SGHVS; CDR2 reads FQNEAQ. Here the CDR3 reads CASSTGRSGQPQHF. CDR3 bases: TGTGCCAGCTCTACAGGCAGGTCAGGGCAGCCCCAGCATTTT.

The chain combines TRBV11-2 with TRBJ1-5; D remains unclear. The CDR3 contains 15 residues. In germline, CDR1 is SGHAT, CDR2 FQNNGV. V gave up 0 bases and J gave up 6 bases, with 12 bases separating them. Written as DNA, the CDR3 is TGTGCCAGCAGCTTAGATGTGGGCGCCGGTCAGCCCCAGCATTTT. The encoded protein is CASSLDVGAGQPQHF. Filled out from reference TRBV11-2 and TRBJ1-5, the complete variable domain reads EAGVAQSPRYKIIEKRQSVAFWCNPISGHATLYWYQQILGQGPKLLIQFQNNGVVDDSQLPKDRFSAERLKGVDSTLKIQPAKLEDSAVYLCASSLDVGAGQPQHFGDGTRLSIL.

This chain links TRBV4-1 with TRBJ1-3; no clear D. Germline values: CDR1 MGHRA, CDR2 YSYEKL. The CDR3 runs to 14 residues. Trimming removed 0 bases at V and 3 bases at J, with 6 bases between. In DNA, the CDR3 is TGCGCCAGCAGCCAAGAATCAGGTGGAAACACCATATATTTT. This translates into CASSQESGGNTIYF.

J is TRBJ1-4 and V is TRBV29-1; TRBD1 is a possible D gene (6 bases). The CDR3 contains 11 residues. V dropped 2 bases and J dropped 11 bases, with 9 bases sitting between them. Germline V CDR1 and CDR2: SQVTM, ANQGSEA. The CDR3 sequence is CSVEYRDKLFF. Written as DNA, the CDR3 is TGCAGCGTTGAATACAGGGATAAACTGTTTTTT.

This clone showed up just once. The chain joins TRBV19 to TRBJ2-1, with D perhaps TRBD2 (7 bases). CDR3 size: 15 residues. Germline V CDR1 and CDR2: LNHDA, SQIVND (reference sequence). The V end was cut by 6 bases, the J end by 3 bases, with 15 bases between. CDR3 sequence: CASSLGGGYYNEQFF. As DNA, the CDR3 is TGTGCCAGTAGCTTGGGAGGGGGTTACTACAATGAGCAGTTCTTC.

The CDR3 sequence: CASSLGQNSYNSPLHF. In DNA form, the CDR3 reads TGTGCCAGCAGCCTAGGACAGAACTCCTATAATTCACCCCTCCACTTT. V and J are TRBV5-4 and TRBJ1-6, with D possibly matching TRBD1 (6 bases). V was trimmed by 4 bases and J by 0 bases, leaving 11 bases between them. The V gene's germline CDR1 is SGHNT and CDR2 YYREEE (reference sequence). The CDR3 loop spans 16 amino acids. Supplemented by reference TRBV5-4 and TRBJ1-6, the full variable domain reads ETGVTQSPTHLIKTRGQQVTLRCSSQSGHNTVSWYQQALGQGPQFIFQYYREEENGRGNFPPRFSGLQFPNYSSELNVNALELDDSALYLCASSLGQNSYNSPLHFGNGTRLTVT.

The chain combines TRBV7-8 with TRBJ1-1, with 9 bases aligning to TRBD1. J gave up 6 bases and V 5 bases, and 7 bases lay outside the gene matches. Germline-derived CDR1 and CDR2 are SGHVS and FQNEAQ. The CDR3 extends over 14 amino acids. The CDR3 here is CASSQSTGGAEAFF. CDR3 in DNA: TGTGCCAGCAGCCAATCGACAGGGGGGGCTGAAGCTTTCTTT.

This clone occurred many times. The chain combines TRBV7-6 with TRBJ2-3, with a weak D call TRBD2 (5 bases). The CDR3 sequence is 12 residues long. The germline V and J ends were trimmed by 1 base and 9 bases, with 8 bases remaining between them. CDR1 SGHVS and CDR2 FNYEAQ come from the germline V gene. CDR3 DNA sequence: TGTGCCAGCAGCTTAGAGGCGGGCACGCAGTATTTT. Its protein is CASSLEAGTQYF.

This clone was counted between two and nine times. Here the CDR3 DNA reads TGTGCCAGCACGTCACACCCTAATTCACCCCTCCACTTT. It specifies CASTSHPNSPLHF. The rearrangement uses TRBV6-4 and TRBJ1-6; no reliable D call. The CDR3 runs to 13 residues. Germline assignment: CDR1 MRHNA and CDR2 SNTAGT. Trimming took off 7 bases at V and 6 bases at J, with 10 bases between the two ends.

The genes are TRBV11-2 and TRBJ2-7; 7 nucleotides align to TRBD1. Per germline, CDR1 SGHAT and CDR2 FQNNGV. The trim removed 2 bases at V and 0 bases at J, leaving 13 bases unmatched. The CDR3 runs to 18 residues. CDR3 residues: CASSLTPRTGGSSYEQYF. CDR3 in DNA: TGTGCCAGCAGCTTAACACCTCGGACAGGCGGAAGCTCCTACGAGCAGTACTTC.

The V gene is TRBV4-1, the J gene TRBJ1-5; D is perhaps TRBD1 (6 bases). Germline V gives CDR1 MGHRA, CDR2 YSYEKL. This CDR3 spans 16 amino acids. Trimming shortened V by 3 bases and J by 2 bases, and 14 bases separated the two germline ends. In nucleotides, the CDR3 is TGCGCCAGCAGCCAGCCCCGCAGGGGTGGCAATCAGCCCCAGCATTTT. Encoded protein: CASSQPRRGGNQPQHF.

The J gene is TRBJ2-5, the V gene TRBV5-1; D unclear. This CDR3 is 15 amino acids long. Between the trimmed V and J ends, which lost 4 bases and 0 bases, there was a span of 13 bases. Germline V lookup: CDR1 SGHRS, CDR2 YFSETQ. CDR3 nucleotide sequence: TGCGCCAGCAGCCCGGGTGGAGTCGACCAAGAGACCCAGTACTTC. It translates to CASSPGGVDQETQYF. The full variable domain, rest sourced from reference TRBV5-1 and TRBJ2-5, is KAGVTQTPRYLIKTRGQQVTLSCSPISGHRSVSWYQQTPGQGLQFLFEYFSETQRNKGNFPGRFSGRQFSNSRSEMNVSTLELGDSALYLCASSPGGVDQETQYFGPGTRLLVL.

This chain uses TRBV12-5 with TRBJ1-1; D may be TRBD1 (6 bases). Trimming took 3 bases from V and 1 from J, leaving 9 bases between them. Per germline, CDR1 LGHNT and CDR2 FRNRAP. The CDR3 covers 14 residues. Written as DNA, the CDR3 is TGTGCTAGTGGTTTAGAACAGGGGAACACTGAAGCTTTCTTT. Amino acid sequence: CASGLEQGNTEAFF.

This clone has only one observation. This rearrangement joins TRBV29-1 to TRBJ1-1, with D perhaps TRBD1 (5 bases). There are 14 residues in the CDR3. Germline-derived CDR1 and CDR2 are SQVTM and ANQGSEA. Trimming removed 3 bases at V and 1 base at J, with 12 bases between. The CDR3 DNA sequence: TGCAGCGTTGAGGCGCAGGGCCGGAACACTGAAGCTTTCTTT. Translation: CSVEAQGRNTEAFF.

CDR3 nucleotides: TGTGCCAGCAGACCTCGGACAGGGGAGGCTGAAGCTTTCTTT. It translates to CASRPRTGEAEAFF. The chain uses TRBV7-8 and TRBJ1-1; 9 bases fit TRBD1. The CDR3 consists of 14 residues. Per germline, CDR1 SGHVS and CDR2 FQNEAQ. V dropped 6 bases and J dropped 6; count of bases not matched to a gene: 8.

The chain carries TRBV9 and TRBJ1-6; 7 bases map to TRBD1. Germline-derived CDR1 and CDR2 are SGDLS and YYNGEE. CDR3 size: 15 residues. V was clipped by 4 bases and J by 7 bases; unmatched bases: 8. CDR3 sequence: CASSIDRAGNSPLHF. The DNA for the CDR3 is TGTGCCAGCAGCATCGACAGGGCTGGGAATTCACCCCTCCACTTT.

The J gene is TRBJ2-3, the V gene TRBV27; D uncertain. V lost 5 bases and J lost 1, with 10 bases in between. CDR1 is MNHEY, CDR2 SMNVEV, per germline (reference sequence). CDR3 length equals 14 residues. Here the CDR3 reads CASSPLPGTDTQYF. CDR3 nucleotide sequence: TGTGCCAGCAGTCCTCTCCCTGGCACAGATACGCAGTATTTT.

The CDR3 spells CSVARDTVNYGYTF. CDR3 DNA sequence: TGCAGCGTCGCCCGGGACACCGTTAACTATGGCTACACCTTC. This chain links TRBV29-1 with TRBJ1-2; D possibly corresponds to TRBD1 (6 bases). CDR3 length: 14 amino acids. Germline lookup yields CDR1 SQVTM and CDR2 ANQGSEA. Trimming took 6 bases from V and 1 from J, leaving 15 bases between them.